Described below is a single TCR beta chain sequence and its context. This sample is drawn from a study of cytomegalovirus exposure and HLA in healthy donors. Germline loops: CDR1 SGHTA, CDR2 FQGNSA. This CDR3 region has 18 residues. V was clipped by 5 bases and J by 1 base; unmatched bases: 7. The PCR ran on 60 Vbeta and 13 Jbeta primers. Profiled with immunoSEQ multiplex PCR; TCRdb holds only in-frame clones, not every one. Of under 200,000 clones in the sample, around 68% were seen once. The sequencing input was PBMCs. V and J are TRBV7-2 and TRBJ1-6, with TRBD1 matching 11 bases. This clonotype was obtained from a man between 50 and 59 years old in good health and CMV-seronegative. For the CDR3, the DNA is TGTGCCAGCAGCCCGGGGGGACAGGGGGTATCCTATAATTCACCCCTCCACTTT. The encoded protein is CASSPGGQGVSYNSPLHF.